The clone carrying this T cell receptor beta chain was counted a few times. The antigen is not known. This sample was included in a study of human T cells and chemical hapten exposure. Unique molecular identifiers were attached to individual cDNA molecules during library preparation. TCRdb re-called the RACE reads with MiXCR, one entry per CDR3 protein. The sample lists some 97,000 distinct CDR3 sequences, 25% to 35% occurring once. As to time point: patch test 3, about 24 weeks after DPC sensitization. Stated treatment: therapeutic diphenylcyclopropenone sensitization with weekly scalp DPC. Study observations and caveats: Positive correlation was observed between PT1 expanded TCR counts and patch test score. Compared with pre-sensitization or healthy control sets, expanded TCRs clustered more.

The junction had 4 bases not matched to a gene; V was cut back by 2 bases and J by 3 bases. Germline V gene data show CDR1 as DFQATT and CDR2 as SNEGSKA (reference sequence). This CDR3 has 14 residues. This receptor was taken from a man between 35 and 55 years old with alopecia areata. Some clones in this sample may be carry-over from other donors' samples. Here the sequenced sample was whole blood, taken in connection with sensitization to the hapten diphenylcyclopropenone (DPC). The J gene is TRBJ1-5, the V gene TRBV20-1, with 7 bases matching TRBD1. The CDR3 here is CSARMGQPNQPQHF. In nucleotides, the CDR3 is TGCAGTGCTAGAATGGGACAGCCCAATCAGCCCCAGCATTTT.